This T cell receptor beta chain was observed in a study of T cell responses to AZD1222 COVID-19 vaccine. Study outcomes and limitations: The donor group comprised mostly white British people and more females; the analysis possibly underestimated clonal diversity. The breadth and depth of Spike-specific TCRs increased once two AZD1222 doses had been given.

The V gene's germline CDR1 is SGHDN and CDR2 FVKESK. V lost 5 bases to trimming and J lost 3 bases; unmatched junction nucleotides: 8. The CDR3 contains 15 residues. About this clone: Its antigen is not identified.

Sequencing used immunoSEQ multiplex PCR; TCRdb keeps in-frame clones, though not all of them. Altogether roughly 180,000 clones are present, 90% being singletons, with the ten largest covering about 3%. Sequencing was performed on peripheral blood, taken on day 0 of AZD1222 vaccination. This receptor was obtained from an adult in good health. The chain has TRBV14 and TRBJ2-7; 9 positions agree with TRBD1. This CDR3 reads CASSSPGQGLYEQYF. Written as DNA, the CDR3 is TGTGCCAGCAGCTCACCGGGACAGGGCCTCTACGAGCAGTACTTC.